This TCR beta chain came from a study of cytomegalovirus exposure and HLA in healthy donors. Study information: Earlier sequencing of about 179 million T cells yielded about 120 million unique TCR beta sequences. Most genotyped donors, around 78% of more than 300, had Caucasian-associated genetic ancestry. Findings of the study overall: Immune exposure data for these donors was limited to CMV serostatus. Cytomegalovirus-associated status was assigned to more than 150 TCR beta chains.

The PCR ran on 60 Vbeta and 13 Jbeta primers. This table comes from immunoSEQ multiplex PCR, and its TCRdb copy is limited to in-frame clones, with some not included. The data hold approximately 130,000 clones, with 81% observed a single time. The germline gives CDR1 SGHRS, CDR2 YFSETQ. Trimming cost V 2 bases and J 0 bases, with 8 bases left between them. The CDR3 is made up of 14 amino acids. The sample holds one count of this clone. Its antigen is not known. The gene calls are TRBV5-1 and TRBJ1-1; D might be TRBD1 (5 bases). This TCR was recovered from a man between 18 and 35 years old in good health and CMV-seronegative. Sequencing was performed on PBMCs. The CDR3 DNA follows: TGCGCCAGCAGCTTCGACAGCTTGAACACTGAAGCTTTCTTT. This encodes CASSFDSLNTEAFF.